This TCR beta chain was identified in a study of regulatory T cells in long-lasting Graves disease. iRepertoire HTBI primers and Arm-PCR of CDR3 regions built TCR beta libraries. TCRdb processed the multiplex PCR reads anew with MiXCR; each CDR3 protein has one entry. This sample has over 350,000 distinct CDR3 sequences; roughly 20% occur once, and the top ten carry about a fifth. Noted time point: persistent/refractory GD, antithyroid drugs over 5 years with positive TRAb. The TCR library was prepared using RNA isolated from PBMCs. CDR3 length equals 16 residues. The V gene's germline CDR1 is DFQATT and CDR2 SNEGSKA (reference sequence). Losses at the gene ends were 0 bases for V and 6 bases for J; bases not matched to a gene: 7.

The TCR was taken from a female donor with Graves disease. V is TRBV20-1 and J is TRBJ2-3, with TRBD2 matching over 12 bases. Sequencing was performed on peripheral blood mononuclear cells (PBMCs), taken when the disease was refractory, from a patient treated with antithyroid drugs. The CDR3 DNA reads TGCAGTGCTAGAGATTCGGAGACTAGCGGGAGTGATACGCAGTATTTT. This sequence encodes CSARDSETSGSDTQYF.